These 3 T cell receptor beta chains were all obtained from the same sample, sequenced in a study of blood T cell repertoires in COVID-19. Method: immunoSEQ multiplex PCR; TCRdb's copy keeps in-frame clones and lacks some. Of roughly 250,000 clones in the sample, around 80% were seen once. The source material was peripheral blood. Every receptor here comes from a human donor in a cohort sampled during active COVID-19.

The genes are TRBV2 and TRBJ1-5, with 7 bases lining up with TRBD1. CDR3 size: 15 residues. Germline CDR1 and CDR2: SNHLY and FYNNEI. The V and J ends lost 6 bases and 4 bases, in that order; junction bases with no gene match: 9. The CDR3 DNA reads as TGTGCCAGCAGCGAACCGGGACAGTGGAATCAGCCCCAGCATTTT. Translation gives CASSEPGQWNQPQHF.

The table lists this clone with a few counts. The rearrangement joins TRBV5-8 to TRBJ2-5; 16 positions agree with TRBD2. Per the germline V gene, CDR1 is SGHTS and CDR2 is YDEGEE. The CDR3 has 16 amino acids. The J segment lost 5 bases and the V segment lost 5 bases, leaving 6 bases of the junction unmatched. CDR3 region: CASSFGTSGGAETQYF. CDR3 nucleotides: TGTGCCAGCAGTTTTGGGACTAGCGGGGGGGCTGAGACCCAGTACTTC.

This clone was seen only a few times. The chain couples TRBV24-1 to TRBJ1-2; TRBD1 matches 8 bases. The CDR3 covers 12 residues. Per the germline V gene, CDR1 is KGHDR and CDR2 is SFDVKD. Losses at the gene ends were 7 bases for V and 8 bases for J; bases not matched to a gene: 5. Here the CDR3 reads CATSDRGNGYTF. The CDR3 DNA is TGTGCCACCAGCGACAGGGGAAACGGCTACACCTTC.